The present T cell receptor beta chain was sequenced within a study of T-cell reconstitution after alpha-beta-depleted transplantation in children. The library targeted TCRbeta and was prepared with unique molecular identifiers. Using its own MiXCR run on the PCR reads, TCRdb lists one record per CDR3 protein. Counted here are some 110,000 distinct CDR3 sequences, 10% occurring once; the ten biggest clones make up around 35%. A remark on this clonotype: Its antigen is unidentified.

Study results and limitations: The origin of alpha-beta T cells about two months after transplant was reportedly several hundred expanded graft clones. Some patients' high day-60 TCRbeta diversity was traced to surviving recipient T cells and thymic progenitors. Newly made T cells mostly supplied T-cell counts and diversity one year after transplant.

This CDR3 region has 18 residues. Germline V gives CDR1 MGHRA, CDR2 YSYEKL. Trimming left V 0 bases short and J 4 bases short, with 18 bases between. The chain recombines TRBV4-1 with TRBJ2-2; maybe TRBD2 (5 bases). Sequenced here: PBMCs, sampled before TCRalphabeta/CD19-depleted stem cell transplant. The TCR sequence derives from a boy younger than 10 with acute lymphoblastic leukemia, due to receive a stem cell transplant. The CDR3 sequence is CASSQEGPDLEGTGELFF. The CDR3 DNA is TGCGCCAGCAGCCAAGAAGGGCCAGACCTTGAGGGCACCGGGGAGCTGTTTTTT.